One and the same sample provided the 17 T cell receptor beta chains below, sequenced in a study of human T cells and chemical hapten exposure (dated by TCRdb to about 2021). Libraries were made using RACE. Sequencer: NextSeq 500. In TCRdb, the public reads were trimmed at Q25 with fastp and aligned with MiXCR, with productive beta chains retained. Each CDR3 protein appears once, grouped with its most common genes and DNA. Here the sample has 70,000 to 90,000 distinct CDR3 sequences; 10% occur a single time. The ten largest clones capture roughly 5% of the sample. According to the study, the label for this sample's time point signals: patch test 2, 6 weeks after DPC sensitization. The treatment or condition label here, explained by the study, means: therapeutic diphenylcyclopropenone sensitization with weekly scalp DPC. This material consisted of whole blood, taken in connection with sensitization to the hapten diphenylcyclopropenone (DPC). These receptors were obtained from a woman aged 45-60 years with alopecia areata. Some clones in this sample may be carry-over from other donors' samples.

This clonotype has more than one count but fewer than ten. The gene calls are TRBV12-3 or TRBV12-4 and TRBJ2-1, with no clear D. The ends were cut back, 3 bases at V and 11 bases at J, with 8 bases in the middle. This CDR3 has 11 amino acids. The CDR3 sequence is CASSLIGQQFF. DNA for the CDR3: TGTGCCAGCAGTTTGATTGGGCAGCAGTTCTTC.

This clonotype appeared many times. The chain is built from TRBV10-3 and TRBJ1-5, with a weak D call TRBD1 (5 bases). Trimming stripped 4 bases from V and 2 bases from J, with 9 bases between. Looked up from germline, CDR1 is ENHRY and CDR2 is SYGVKD. The CDR3 contains 14 residues. The CDR3 nucleotides read TGTGCCATCAGTGGGCAGGGAGGCAATCAGCCCCAGCATTTT. This encodes CAISGQGGNQPQHF.

In this sample, this clonotype turned up many times. The V gene is TRBV29-1, the J gene TRBJ2-2, with 10 bases aligning to TRBD2. The CDR3 is 15 amino acids. The V segment lost 5 bases and the J segment 1 base; nucleotides outside the gene matches: 4. Germline V gene lookup returns CDR1 SQVTM and CDR2 ANQGSEA. The CDR3 DNA follows: TGCAGCGTTCCTAGGACTAGCGGGAACACCGGGGAGCTGTTTTTT. It translates to CSVPRTSGNTGELFF.

This clonotype was counted ten times or more. The CDR3 region is CASSPPTESYGYTF. The CDR3 DNA reads as TGTGCCAGCTCACCACCGACAGAGAGCTATGGCTACACCTTC. The chain employs TRBV18 and TRBJ1-2; weak D call: TRBD1 (5 bases). The CDR3 spans 14 residues. Germline V gene data show CDR1 as KGHSH and CDR2 as LQKENI. V was trimmed by 0 bases and J by 4 bases, leaving 9 bases between them.

This clonotype was seen a few times. The rearrangement uses TRBV14 and TRBJ2-2; tentatively, D is TRBD1 (5 bases). The V gene lost 4 bases and the J gene lost 6 bases, with 12 bases spanning the gap. The CDR3 runs to 14 residues. Germline V lookup: CDR1 SGHDN, CDR2 FVKESK. CDR3 bases: TGTGCCAGCAGCCTCAACGTAGGGGCCGGGGAGCTGTTTTTT. Its translation: CASSLNVGAGELFF. The full variable domain, in which reference TRBV14 and TRBJ2-2 provide the parts outside the CDR3, is EAGVTQFPSHSVIEKGQTVTLRCDPISGHDNLYWYRRVMGKEIKFLLHFVKESKQDESGMPNNRFLAERTGGTYSTLKVQPAELEDSGVYFCASSLNVGAGELFFGEGSRLTVL.

This clonotype came up a few times. V and J are TRBV14 and TRBJ2-7; no firm D call. The CDR3 has 13 amino acids. V shed 3 bases and J shed 3 bases, with 9 bases lying between them. Germline V gene data show CDR1 as SGHDN and CDR2 as FVKESK. The CDR3 DNA reads TGTGCCAGCAGCCATTTGTCAGTCTACGAGCAGTACTTC. Translated, it gives CASSHLSVYEQYF.

The table lists this clonotype with many counts. The rearrangement joins TRBV28 to TRBJ2-1, with D maybe TRBD1 (6 bases). Germline V gene data show CDR1 as MDHEN and CDR2 as SYDVKM. The V end lost 6 bases, the J end lost 2 bases, and 17 bases lay between the germline ends. CDR3 length: 16 amino acids. The CDR3, as DNA: TGTGCCAGCAGCACCAAGCCCAGGGGCGCCTACAATGAGCAGTTCTTC. It is translated as CASSTKPRGAYNEQFF.

This rearrangement joins TRBV20-1 to TRBJ2-5; 8 nucleotides line up with TRBD2. This CDR3 contains 13 residues. Per germline, CDR1 DFQATT and CDR2 SNEGSKA (reference sequence). J was trimmed by 3 bases and V by 3 bases; bases with no gene match: 3. CDR3 residues: CSASVSGKETQYF. The CDR3 nucleotides are TGCAGTGCTAGTGTTAGCGGGAAAGAGACCCAGTACTTC.

This chain links TRBV6-5 with TRBJ1-5, with D maybe TRBD1 (5 bases). The CDR3 length is 12 residues. Trimming stripped 6 bases from V and 7 bases from J, with 10 bases between. Per the germline V gene, CDR1 is MNHEY and CDR2 is SVGAGI. The CDR3 sequence is CASRTGDQPQHF. CDR3 DNA sequence: TGTGCCAGCAGAACGGGGGACCAGCCCCAGCATTTT.

The V and J genes are TRBV7-6 and TRBJ2-3; weak D call: TRBD2 (6 bases). This CDR3 has 12 residues. Looked up from germline, CDR1 is SGHVS and CDR2 is FNYEAQ. Trimming took off 5 bases at V and 13 bases at J, with 16 bases between the two ends. This chain's CDR3 is CASSPELGGKYF. Written as DNA, the CDR3 is TGTGCCAGCAGCCCAGAATTAGGAGGGAAGTATTTT.

This rearrangement joins TRBV6-6 to TRBJ2-7, with D hard to call. The length of the CDR3 is 15 residues. With 0 bases removed from V and 3 bases from J, the gap between germline ends came to 12 bases. CDR1 MNHNY and CDR2 SVGAGI come from the germline V gene (reference sequence). The CDR3 bases are TGTGCCAGCAGTTACTCGAACAGCCAGTACTACGAGCAGTACTTC. This gives the protein CASSYSNSQYYEQYF.

The CDR3 protein is CASSLGDRGRTEAFF. DNA for the CDR3: TGTGCCAGCAGCTTAGGGGACAGGGGGCGAACTGAAGCTTTCTTT. The chain recombines TRBV5-6 with TRBJ1-1; TRBD1 matches at 12 bases. J lost 5 bases, V lost 2 bases, and 4 bases had no gene match. CDR1 and CDR2 from the germline V gene are SGHDT and YYEEEE. The CDR3 has 15 residues.

The chain uses TRBV12-3 or TRBV12-4 and TRBJ1-4; possible D gene TRBD1, 5 bases. V lost 2 bases, J lost 7 bases, and 8 bases lay in between. There are 13 residues in the CDR3. This CDR3 reads CASSLRGGEKLFF. The CDR3 DNA sequence: TGTGCCAGCAGTTTACGGGGCGGTGAAAAACTGTTTTTT.

This chain uses TRBV5-1 with TRBJ2-5; 12 nucleotides line up with TRBD2. This CDR3 has 15 amino acids. V shed 2 bases and J 4 bases; nucleotides not matched to a gene: 3. Germline V gives CDR1 SGHRS, CDR2 YFSETQ. The CDR3 nucleotides are TGCGCCAGCAGCTTTGGACTAGCGGGATTAGAGACCCAGTACTTC. This codes for CASSFGLAGLETQYF.

In this sample, this clonotype turned up many times. The CDR3 DNA is TGCAGCGTTGGTCGAGGGGGGGAAGCTTTCTTT. Translation: CSVGRGGEAFF. J is TRBJ1-1 and V is TRBV29-1; TRBD1 is a possible D gene (6 bases). Germline V gene sequence: CDR1 SQVTM, CDR2 ANQGSEA. The V end was cut by 4 bases, the J end by 8 bases, with 11 bases between. CDR3 length: 11 amino acids.

This clonotype has ten or more counts. The gene calls are TRBV4-3 and TRBJ2-7, with D unresolved. This CDR3 comprises 13 residues. CDR1 and CDR2 from the germline V gene are LGHNA and YSLEER. The ends were cut back, 4 bases at V and 1 base at J, with 8 bases in the middle. The CDR3 sequence: CASSRGPSYEQYF. CDR3 nucleotide sequence: TGCGCCAGCAGCCGCGGTCCTTCCTACGAGCAGTACTTC.

This clonotype has at least ten counts. V gene TRBV7-6 combines with J gene TRBJ1-1, with D possibly being TRBD1 (6 bases). Germline assignment: CDR1 SGHVS and CDR2 FNYEAQ. This CDR3 spans 16 amino acids. V lost 1 base to trimming and J lost 4 bases, with 16 bases between them. CDR3 nucleotide sequence: TGTGCCAGCAGCTTAGGGGGCGCAGGGGCATTCACTGAAGCTTTCTTT. This sequence encodes CASSLGGAGAFTEAFF. The full variable domain, its missing parts supplied by reference TRBV7-6 and TRBJ1-1, is GAGVSQSPRYKVTKRGQDVALRCDPISGHVSLYWYRQALGQGPEFLTYFNYEAQQDKSGLPNDRFSAERPEGSISTLTIQRTEQRDSAMYRCASSLGGAGAFTEAFFGQGTRLTVV.